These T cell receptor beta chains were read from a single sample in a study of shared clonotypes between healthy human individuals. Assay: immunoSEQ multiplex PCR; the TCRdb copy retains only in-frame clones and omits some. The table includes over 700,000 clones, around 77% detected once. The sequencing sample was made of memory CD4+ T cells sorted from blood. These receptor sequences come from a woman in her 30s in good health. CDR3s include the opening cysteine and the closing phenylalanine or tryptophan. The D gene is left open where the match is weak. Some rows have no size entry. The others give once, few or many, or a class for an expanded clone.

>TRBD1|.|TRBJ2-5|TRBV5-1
CASSAGTGGEETQYF
TGCGCCAGCAGCGCCGGGACAGGGGGCGAAGAGACCCAGTACTTC
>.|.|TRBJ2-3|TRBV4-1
CASSQGRMGASRTDTQYF
TGCGCCAGCAGCCAAGGACGTATGGGGGCTTCCCGCACAGATACGCAGTATTTT
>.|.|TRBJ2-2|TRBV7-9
CASSWGTNTGELFF
TGTGCCAGCAGCTGGGGAACAAACACCGGGGAGCTGTTTTTT
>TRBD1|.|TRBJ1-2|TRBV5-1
CASSWGGQDLRGYTF
TGCGCCAGCAGCTGGGGGGGACAGGACCTGCGCGGCTACACCTTC
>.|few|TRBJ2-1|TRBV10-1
CASSSTGNEQFF
TGCGCCAGCAGTTCAACGGGTAATGAGCAGTTCTTC
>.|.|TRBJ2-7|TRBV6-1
CASSVSAGAYEQYF
TGTGCCAGCAGTGTCTCAGCGGGTGCCTACGAGCAGTACTTC
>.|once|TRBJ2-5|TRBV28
CASSSLGRGWETQYF
TGTGCCAGCAGTTCCCTGGGGCGCGGGTGGGAGACCCAGTACTTC
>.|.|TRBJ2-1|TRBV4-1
CASSQAGSYNEQFF
TGCGCCAGCAGCCAAGCGGGCAGCTACAATGAGCAGTTCTTC
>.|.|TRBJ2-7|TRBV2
CASSEVSYEQYF
TGTGCCAGCAGTGAAGTAAGCTACGAGCAGTACTTC
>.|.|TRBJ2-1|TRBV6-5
CASSYSWREYNEQFF
TGTGCCAGCAGTTACTCGTGGCGGGAATACAATGAGCAGTTCTTC
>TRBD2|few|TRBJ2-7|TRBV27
CASSLRGLAGGPTYEQYF
TGTGCCAGCAGTCTCCGAGGACTAGCGGGAGGACCCACCTACGAGCAGTACTTC
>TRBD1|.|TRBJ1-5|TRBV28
CASSLTGVANQPQHF
TGTGCCAGCAGTCTCACAGGGGTCGCCAATCAGCCCCAGCATTTT
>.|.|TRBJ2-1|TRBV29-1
CSVHVTAYNEQFF
TGCAGCGTTCACGTGACAGCCTACAATGAGCAGTTCTTC
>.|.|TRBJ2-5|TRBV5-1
CASSFTVGETQYF
TGCGCCAGCAGCTTCACTGTCGGGGAGACCCAGTACTTC
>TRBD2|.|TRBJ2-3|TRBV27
CASSLLASGRDTQYF
TGTGCCAGCAGTTTACTGGCTAGCGGGAGAGATACGCAGTATTTT
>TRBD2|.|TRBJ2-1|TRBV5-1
CASSPPLADPYNEQFF
TGCGCCAGCAGCCCCCCGCTAGCGGATCCTTACAATGAGCAGTTCTTC
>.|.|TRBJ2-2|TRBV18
CASSDFGGTGELFF
TGTGCCAGCTCAGACTTTGGTGGCACCGGGGAGCTGTTTTTT
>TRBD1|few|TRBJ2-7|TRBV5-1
CASSGQGYEQYF
TGCGCCAGCAGCGGACAGGGCTACGAGCAGTACTTC
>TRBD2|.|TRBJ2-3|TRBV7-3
CASSFAGGSTDTQYF
TGTGCCAGCAGCTTCGCGGGAGGTTCCACAGATACGCAGTATTTT
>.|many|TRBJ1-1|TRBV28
CASPPGDLPMNTEAFF
TGTGCCAGTCCGCCGGGTGACCTCCCGATGAACACTGAAGCTTTCTTT
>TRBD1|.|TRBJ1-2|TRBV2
CASSDQGGYGYTF
TGTGCCAGCAGTGACCAGGGGGGCTATGGCTACACCTTC
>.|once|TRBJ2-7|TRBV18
CASSLRDGPYEQYF
TGTGCCAGCTCACTCCGGGACGGACCCTACGAGCAGTACTTC
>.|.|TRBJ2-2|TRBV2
CASRGQSNTGELFF
TGTGCCAGCCGGGGGCAGTCGAACACCGGGGAGCTGTTTTTT
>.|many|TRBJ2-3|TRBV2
CASNRAGSTDTQYF
TGTGCCAGCAATCGTGCGGGTTCAACAGATACGCAGTATTTT
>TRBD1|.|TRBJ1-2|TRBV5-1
CASSPDRAGYTF
TGCGCCAGCAGCCCGGACAGGGCTGGCTACACCTTC
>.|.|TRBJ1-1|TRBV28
CASSPGHNTEAFF
TGTGCCAGCAGTCCGGGACACAACACTGAAGCTTTCTTT
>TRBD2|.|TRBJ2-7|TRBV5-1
CASSLGAWGASGRQRDEQYF
TGCGCCAGCAGCTTGGGGGCTTGGGGAGCTAGCGGGAGGCAGAGGGATGAGCAGTACTTC
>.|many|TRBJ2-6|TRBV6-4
CASSDSAGSGANVLTF
TGTGCCAGCAGTGACTCAGCAGGGTCTGGGGCCAACGTCCTGACTTTC
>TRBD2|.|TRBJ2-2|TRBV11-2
CASSLDLPGLAGAAGELFF
TGTGCCAGCAGCTTAGATCTTCCCGGACTAGCGGGAGCTGCCGGGGAGCTGTTTTTT
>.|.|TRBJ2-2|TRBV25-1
CASSADSRELFF
TGTGCCAGCAGCGCGGACAGCCGGGAGCTGTTTTTT
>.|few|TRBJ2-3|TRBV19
CASSWAGGVGDTQYF
TGTGCCAGTAGTTGGGCGGGCGGGGTAGGAGATACGCAGTATTTT
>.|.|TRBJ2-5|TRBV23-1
CASCSETQYF
TGCGCCAGCTGCTCTGAGACCCAGTACTTC